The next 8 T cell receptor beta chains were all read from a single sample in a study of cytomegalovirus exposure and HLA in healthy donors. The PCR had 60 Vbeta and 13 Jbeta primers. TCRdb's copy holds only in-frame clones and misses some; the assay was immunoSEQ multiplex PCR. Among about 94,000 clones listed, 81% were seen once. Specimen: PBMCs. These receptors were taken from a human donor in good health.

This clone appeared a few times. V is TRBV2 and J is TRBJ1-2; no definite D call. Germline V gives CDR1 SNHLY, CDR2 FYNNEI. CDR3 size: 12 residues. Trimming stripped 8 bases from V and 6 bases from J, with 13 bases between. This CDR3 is CASQVSRDGYTF. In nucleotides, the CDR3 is TGTGCCAGCCAAGTCTCGAGGGATGGCTACACCTTC.

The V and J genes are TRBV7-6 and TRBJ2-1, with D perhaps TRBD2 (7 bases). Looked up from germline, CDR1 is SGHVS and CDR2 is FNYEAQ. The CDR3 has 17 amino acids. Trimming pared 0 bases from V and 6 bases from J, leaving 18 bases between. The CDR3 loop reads CASSLAWKGEGGNEQFF. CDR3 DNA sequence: TGTGCCAGCAGCTTAGCGTGGAAGGGGGAGGGAGGCAATGAGCAGTTCTTC.

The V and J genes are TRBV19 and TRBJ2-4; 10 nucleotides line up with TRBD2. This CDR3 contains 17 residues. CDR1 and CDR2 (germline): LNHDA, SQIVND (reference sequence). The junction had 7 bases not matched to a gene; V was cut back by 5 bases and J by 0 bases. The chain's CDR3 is CASSRYGTSEAKNIQYF. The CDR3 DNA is TGTGCCAGTAGTCGATATGGGACTAGCGAAGCCAAAAACATTCAGTACTTC. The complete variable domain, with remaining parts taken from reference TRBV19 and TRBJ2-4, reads DGGITQSPKYLFRKEGQNVTLSCEQNLNHDAMYWYRQDPGQGLRLIYYSQIVNDFQKGDIAEGYSVSREKKESFPLTVTSAQKNPTAFYLCASSRYGTSEAKNIQYFGAGTRLSVL.

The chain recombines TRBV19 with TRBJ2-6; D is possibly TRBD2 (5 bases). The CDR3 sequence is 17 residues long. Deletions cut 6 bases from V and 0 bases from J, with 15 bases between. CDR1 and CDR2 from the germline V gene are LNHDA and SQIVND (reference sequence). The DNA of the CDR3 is TGTGCCAGTAGCCCCCGAGGACTCAGCTCTGGGGCCAACGTCCTGACTTTC. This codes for CASSPRGLSSGANVLTF.

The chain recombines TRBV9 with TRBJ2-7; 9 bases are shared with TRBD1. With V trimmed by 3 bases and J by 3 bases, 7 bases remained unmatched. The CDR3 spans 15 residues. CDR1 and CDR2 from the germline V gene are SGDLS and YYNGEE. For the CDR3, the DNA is TGTGCCAGCAGCGCTTCCGGGACAGGGAACTACGAGCAGTACTTC. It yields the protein CASSASGTGNYEQYF.

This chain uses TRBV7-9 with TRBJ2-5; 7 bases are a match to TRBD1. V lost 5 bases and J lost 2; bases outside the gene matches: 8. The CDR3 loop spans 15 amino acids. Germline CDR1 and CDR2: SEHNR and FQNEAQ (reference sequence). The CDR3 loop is CASSPRTGRQETQYF. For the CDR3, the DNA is TGTGCCAGCAGCCCGCGGACAGGCCGACAAGAGACCCAGTACTTC.

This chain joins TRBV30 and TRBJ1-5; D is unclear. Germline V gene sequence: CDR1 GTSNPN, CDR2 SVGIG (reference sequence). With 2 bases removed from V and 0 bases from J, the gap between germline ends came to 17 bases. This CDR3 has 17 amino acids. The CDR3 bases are TGTGCCTGGAGTATGGGGAGTACCGGCTATAGCAATCAGCCCCAGCATTTT. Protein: CAWSMGSTGYSNQPQHF.

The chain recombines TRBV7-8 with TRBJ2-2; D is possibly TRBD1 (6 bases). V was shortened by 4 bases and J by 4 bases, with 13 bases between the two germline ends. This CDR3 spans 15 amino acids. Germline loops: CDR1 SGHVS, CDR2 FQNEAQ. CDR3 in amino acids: CASSSQGYRTGELFF. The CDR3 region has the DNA TGTGCCAGCAGCTCACAGGGTTATCGCACCGGGGAGCTGTTTTTT.